The 10 T cell receptor beta chains given below trace back to one sample, sequenced in a study of cytomegalovirus exposure and HLA in healthy donors. PCR amplification relied on 60 Vbeta primers (plus 13 Jbeta primers). TCRdb's copy holds only in-frame clones and misses some; the assay was immunoSEQ multiplex PCR. The sample records about 140,000 clones, over 70% being singletons. Input material: PBMCs. These receptors came from a male donor in good health and CMV-seronegative.

The table lists this clone with a count of one. This chain connects TRBV28 to TRBJ1-1; D is ambiguous. The CDR3 covers 16 residues. V lost 5 bases to trimming and J lost 2 bases, with 18 bases between them. Germline V CDR1 and CDR2: MDHEN, SYDVKM. The CDR3 here is CASSGPLGVINTEAFF. CDR3 sequence (DNA): TGTGCCAGCAGTGGCCCCCTGGGAGTTATTAACACTGAAGCTTTCTTT.

This chain's CDR3 is CASSPSTGYQETQYF. Here the CDR3 DNA reads TGTGCCAGCAGCCCCTCGACAGGCTACCAAGAGACCCAGTACTTC. The gene calls are TRBV7-6 and TRBJ2-5; D perhaps matches TRBD1 (6 bases). Trimming stripped 5 bases from V and 0 bases from J, with 13 bases between. CDR1 is SGHVS and CDR2 is FNYEAQ in the germline V gene. The CDR3 loop spans 15 amino acids. The whole variable domain, remainder taken from reference TRBV7-6 and TRBJ2-5, is GAGVSQSPRYKVTKRGQDVALRCDPISGHVSLYWYRQALGQGPEFLTYFNYEAQQDKSGLPNDRFSAERPEGSISTLTIQRTEQRDSAMYRCASSPSTGYQETQYFGPGTRLLVL.

V and J are TRBV5-1 and TRBJ1-4; a possible D gene is TRBD1 (5 bases). The CDR3 has 14 amino acids. Trimming took off 0 bases at V and 3 bases at J, with 6 bases between the two ends. Germline V gene sequence: CDR1 SGHRS, CDR2 YFSETQ. The CDR3 DNA reads as TGCGCCAGCAGCTTGGGACAGCCTAATGAAAAACTGTTTTTT. It codes for CASSLGQPNEKLFF.

The chain has TRBV25-1 and TRBJ2-7; D might be TRBD2 (6 bases). The V gene's germline CDR1 is MGHDK and CDR2 SYGVNS. V was trimmed by 10 bases and J by 5 bases, leaving 18 bases between them. This CDR3 comprises 13 residues. The CDR3 DNA follows: TGTGCCATCTCGTCCGGGGGAATCCACGAGCAGTACTTC. This gives the protein CAISSGGIHEQYF.

The CDR3 coding sequence is TGTGCCAGCAGTTCAACGCGTCTTAGCGGGAGGACAGAGCAGTACTTC. Its protein product is CASSSTRLSGRTEQYF. The chain couples TRBV28 to TRBJ2-5, with TRBD2 matching 10 bases. The CDR3 has 16 residues. From germline, CDR1 is MDHEN and CDR2 SYDVKM. The trim removed 4 bases at V and 11 bases at J, leaving 16 bases unmatched.

This chain joins TRBV23-1 and TRBJ2-2, with a possible D match to TRBD1 (7 bases). TRBV23-1 is an ORF for which the function is uncertain. Trimming cost V 6 bases and J 5 bases, with 25 bases left between them. The CDR3 length is 18 residues. CDR3 in amino acids: CASRSDRRDGKSTGELFF. CDR3 sequence (DNA): TGCGCCAGCAGGTCGGACAGGAGGGACGGTAAAAGTACCGGGGAGCTGTTTTTT.

Written as DNA, the CDR3 is TGTGCCAGCAGCTTGCAGGGGGTTACTGAAGCTTTCTTT. Translated: CASSLQGVTEAFF. The chain couples TRBV5-6 to TRBJ1-1; 7 bases are shared with TRBD1. J gave up 5 bases and V 1 base, and 2 bases lay outside the gene matches. Germline V gene data show CDR1 as SGHDT and CDR2 as YYEEEE. The CDR3 extends over 13 amino acids. Full variable domain (remainder filled in from reference TRBV5-6 and TRBJ1-1): DAGVTQSPTHLIKTRGQQVTLRCSPKSGHDTVSWYQQALGQGPQFIFQYYEEEERQRGNFPDRFSGHQFPNYSSELNVNALLLGDSALYLCASSLQGVTEAFFGQGTRLTVV.

In its sample, this clone was seen a few times. This sequence joins TRBV5-6 and TRBJ1-1; maybe TRBD1 (6 bases). V lost 5 bases and J lost 0, with 11 bases in between. The CDR3 sequence is 14 residues long. Germline CDR1 SGHDT, CDR2 YYEEEE. CDR3 sequence: CASSFGQLNTEAFF. In nucleotides, the CDR3 is TGTGCCAGCAGTTTCGGACAGTTGAACACTGAAGCTTTCTTT.

The rearrangement uses TRBV5-5 and TRBJ1-1, with unresolved D. Germline values: CDR1 SGHKS, CDR2 YYEKEE (reference sequence). The germline V and J ends were trimmed by 2 bases and 0 bases, with 11 bases remaining between them. This CDR3 has 15 amino acids. The CDR3: CASSLNHNMNTEAFF. CDR3 nucleotide sequence: TGTGCCAGCAGCTTAAACCACAACATGAACACTGAAGCTTTCTTT.

This rearrangement joins TRBV14 to TRBJ2-2; weak D call: TRBD1 (5 bases). Trimming cost V 3 bases and J 0 bases, with 14 bases left between them. CDR3 length: 17 residues. The germline gives CDR1 SGHDN, CDR2 FVKESK. CDR3 loop: CASSHTTVIANTGELFF. The CDR3 coding sequence is TGTGCCAGCAGCCACACGACAGTTATTGCGAACACCGGGGAGCTGTTTTTT. The full variable domain, completed using reference TRBV14 and TRBJ2-2, is EAGVTQFPSHSVIEKGQTVTLRCDPISGHDNLYWYRRVMGKEIKFLLHFVKESKQDESGMPNNRFLAERTGGTYSTLKVQPAELEDSGVYFCASSHTTVIANTGELFFGEGSRLTVL.